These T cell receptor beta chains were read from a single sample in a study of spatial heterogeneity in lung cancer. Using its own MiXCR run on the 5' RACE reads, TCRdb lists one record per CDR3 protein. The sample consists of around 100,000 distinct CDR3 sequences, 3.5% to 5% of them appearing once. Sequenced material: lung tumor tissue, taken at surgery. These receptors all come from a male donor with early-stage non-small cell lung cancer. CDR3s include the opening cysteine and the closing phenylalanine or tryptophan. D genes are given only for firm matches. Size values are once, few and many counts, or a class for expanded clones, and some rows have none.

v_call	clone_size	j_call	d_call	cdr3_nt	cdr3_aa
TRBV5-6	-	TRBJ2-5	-	TGTGCCAGCAGCTTGTCCCCTACTAGCGACAGGCAAGAGACCCAGTACTTC	CASSLSPTSDRQETQYF
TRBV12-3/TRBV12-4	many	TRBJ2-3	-	TGTGCCAGCACCCATACAGGGGGGCGGGAGATCTCCGATACGCAGTATTTT	CASTHTGGREISDTQYF
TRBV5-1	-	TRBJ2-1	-	TGCGCCAGCAGCCCCGGTGGGGCGACTTCCTACAATGAGCAGTTCTTC	CASSPGGATSYNEQFF
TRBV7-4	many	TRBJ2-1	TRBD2	TGTGCCAGCAGCCTAACCCCTAGGGACTACGATGAGCAGTTCTTC	CASSLTPRDYDEQFF
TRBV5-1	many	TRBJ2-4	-	TGCGCCAGCAGCCTTGATACCACTGGGAACATTCAGTACTTC	CASSLDTTGNIQYF
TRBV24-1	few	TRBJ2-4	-	TGTGCCACCAGTGAGATACAGGGTCGGGATTTTGGGGTGAGGTCTGCCAAAAACATTCAGTACTTC	CATSEIQGRDFGVRSAKNIQYF
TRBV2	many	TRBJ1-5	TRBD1	TGTGCCAGCAGTGAATTCGTCAGGGGGTCTCAGCCCCAGCATTTT	CASSEFVRGSQPQHF
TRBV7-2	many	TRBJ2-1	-	TGTGCCAGCAGCTTAGCGGGAGCGAGGAATGAGCAGTTCTTC	CASSLAGARNEQFF
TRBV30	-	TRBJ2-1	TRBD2	TGTGCCTGGACCGGCCTAGCGGCGGGGAAAAATGAGCAGTTCTTC	CAWTGLAAGKNEQFF
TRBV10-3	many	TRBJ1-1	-	TGTGCCATCAGTGAGTCCTTTGGTCCGGAGACTGAAGCTTTCTTT	CAISESFGPETEAFF
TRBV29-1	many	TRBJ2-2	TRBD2	TGCAGCGTTGTCCTAGCGGGAGGGTTCGGGGAGCTGTTTTTT	CSVVLAGGFGELFF
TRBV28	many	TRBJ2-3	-	TGTGCCAGCAGTACCCTAGGCCAGCTACTCACAGATACGCAGTATTTT	CASSTLGQLLTDTQYF
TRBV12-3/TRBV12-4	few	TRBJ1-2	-	TGTGCCAGCAGTTTAGACACCTATGGCTACACCTTC	CASSLDTYGYTF
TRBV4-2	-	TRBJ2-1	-	TGTGCCAGCAGCCAAGACAGCGACTGGCTGACGGATGAGCAGTTCTTC	CASSQDSDWLTDEQFF
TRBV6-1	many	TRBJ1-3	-	TGTGCCAGCAGGGAAGTCGTGGGTGCTGGAAACACCATATATTTT	CASREVVGAGNTIYF
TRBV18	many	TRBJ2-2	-	TGTGCCAGCTCACCTTCAGTCGTCACCGGGGAGCTGTTTTTT	CASSPSVVTGELFF
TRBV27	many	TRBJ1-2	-	TGTGCCAGCAGTCCCTACGCTAGGGCTAACTATGGCTACACCTTC	CASSPYARANYGYTF
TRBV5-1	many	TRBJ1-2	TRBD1	TGCGCCAGCAGCTTGGGACAGGGACGTTACTATGGCTACACCTTC	CASSLGQGRYYGYTF
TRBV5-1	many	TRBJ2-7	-	TGCGCCAGCAGCTTTAGCGGGACAGAGTACGAGCAGTACTTC	CASSFSGTEYEQYF
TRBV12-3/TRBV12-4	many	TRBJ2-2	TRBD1	TGTGCCAGCAGTTTCCGGGACAGGGAAGCCGGGGAGCTGTTTTTT	CASSFRDREAGELFF
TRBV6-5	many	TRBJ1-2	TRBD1	TGTGCCAGCAGTTACTCGTGGGACAGGGGCGACTATGGCTACACCTTC	CASSYSWDRGDYGYTF
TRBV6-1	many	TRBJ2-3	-	TGTGCCAGCAGTGAAGGGTCAGGATCCACAGATACGCAGTATTTT	CASSEGSGSTDTQYF
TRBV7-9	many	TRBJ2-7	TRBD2	TGTGCCAGCAGCGTTCAGCGGGGGCGGTCCTACGAGCAGTACTTC	CASSVQRGRSYEQYF
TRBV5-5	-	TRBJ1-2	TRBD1	TGTGCCAGCAGCTTAATTTGGCCAGGGGGCTTGATTTGGTATGGCTACACCTTC	CASSLIWPGGLIWYGYTF
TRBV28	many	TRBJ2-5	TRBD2	TGTGCCAGTCGACTAGCGGGAGATATGGAGACCCAGTACTTC	CASRLAGDMETQYF
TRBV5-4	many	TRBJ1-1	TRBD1	TGTGCCAGCAGCTCGGCTACGGGACAATTCACAGGGGAGGCTTTCTTT	CASSSATGQFTGEAFF
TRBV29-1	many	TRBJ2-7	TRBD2	TGCAGCGTTGGTCTAGCGGGAGGCCAACACGGCTTC	CSVGLAGGQHGF
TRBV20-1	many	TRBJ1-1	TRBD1	TGCAGTGCTAGAGATTTTGAGGGGGCGTCCACTGAAGCTTTCTTT	CSARDFEGASTEAFF
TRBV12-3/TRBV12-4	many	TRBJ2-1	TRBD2	TGTGCCAGCAGTTTCCCGAGACTAGCGGGAGGGGTCCACAATGAGCAGTTCTTC	CASSFPRLAGGVHNEQFF
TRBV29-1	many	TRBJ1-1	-	TGCAGCGTCGTCCTCCCCCTGAACACTGAAGCTTTCTTT	CSVVLPLNTEAFF
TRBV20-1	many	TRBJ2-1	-	TGCAGTGCTGTCCGTCCCGGGGTGGATAGTGAGCAGTTCTTC	CSAVRPGVDSEQFF
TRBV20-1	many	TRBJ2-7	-	TGCAGTGCTAGTAGGTTGACTAGAAGCTACGAGCAGTACTTC	CSASRLTRSYEQYF
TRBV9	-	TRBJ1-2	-	TGTGCCAGCAGCGGAACAGCATATCATAACTATGGCTACACCTTC	CASSGTAYHNYGYTF
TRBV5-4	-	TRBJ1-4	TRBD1	TGTGCCAGCAGCGCCGGGACAGATAATGAAAAACTGTTTTTT	CASSAGTDNEKLFF
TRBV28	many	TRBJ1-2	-	TGTGCCAGCACCTTGTCTGGGCAAACTTATGGCTACACCTTC	CASTLSGQTYGYTF
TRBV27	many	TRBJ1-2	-	TGTGCCAGCAGTCCCTCCAGGGTGATCTATGGCTACACCTTC	CASSPSRVIYGYTF
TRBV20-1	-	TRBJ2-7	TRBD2	TGCAGTGCTAAGTCTGCGGGAGGCCCCTCCTACGAGCAGTACTTC	CSAKSAGGPSYEQYF
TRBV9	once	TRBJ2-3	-	TGTGCCAGCAGCGTAGAGTCTAACACAGATACGCAGTATTTT	CASSVESNTDTQYF
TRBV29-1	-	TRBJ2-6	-	TGCAGCGTTACAATAGACCCCCAAGAGGCTGGGGCCAACGTCCTGACTTTC	CSVTIDPQEAGANVLTF
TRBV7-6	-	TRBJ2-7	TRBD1	TGTGCCAGCAGCCCCGGGACAGGGGTGCAGTACTTC	CASSPGTGVQYF
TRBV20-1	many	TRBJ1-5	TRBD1	TGCAGTGCAGAGGGAGACAGGGGGCAGAGCAATCAGCCCCAGCATTTT	CSAEGDRGQSNQPQHF
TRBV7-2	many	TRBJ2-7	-	TGTGCCAGCAGCTTAATCTCCGGCGACGAGCAGTACTTC	CASSLISGDEQYF
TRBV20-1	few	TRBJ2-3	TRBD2	TGCAGTGCTTTATGGACTAGCGGAGATACGCAGTATTTT	CSALWTSGDTQYF
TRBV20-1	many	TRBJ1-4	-	TGCAGTGCCAAAGGAAGTGCAACTAATGAAAAACTGTTTTTT	CSAKGSATNEKLFF
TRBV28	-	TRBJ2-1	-	TGTGCCAGCAGTTTTCGGGCCGATCGCTCCTACAATGAGCAGTTCTTC	CASSFRADRSYNEQFF